This T cell receptor (beta chain) stems from a study of blood T cells in healthy people across ages. Around 9 milliliters of peripheral blood were drawn from each donor into EDTA-treated tubes. Study-level results: The unknown donor CMV status may have confounded expanded clonotype changes.

The second PCR ran about 7 to 12 cycles with a sample-barcoded 5' primer and J-beta primers. MiXCR, applied by TCRdb to the 5' RACE reads, yields one record per CDR3 protein. This sample has approximately 1.5 million distinct CDR3 sequences; 34% occur once, and the top ten carry 11%. The CDR3 loop spans 19 amino acids. From germline, CDR1 is SQVTM and CDR2 ANQGSEA. V shed 5 bases and J shed 0 bases, with 25 bases lying between them. A remark on this clonotype: No antigen is known for it.

This sequence originates from a woman under 40 in good health. The chain couples TRBV29-1 to TRBJ2-2; D possibly corresponds to TRBD2 (5 bases). The sample comprised blood. The CDR3 DNA sequence: TGCAGCGTTTATTACCAAAACGACGGAGGATCCGCGAACACCGGGGAGCTGTTTTTT. This gives the protein CSVYYQNDGGSANTGELFF.